The 5 T cell receptor beta chains below come from one sample, sequenced in a study of cytomegalovirus exposure and HLA in healthy donors. This PCR relied on a set of 60 Vbeta primers and 13 Jbeta primers. Clones were read by immunoSEQ multiplex PCR, and TCRdb kept only the in-frame ones, dropping some. The sample consists of approximately 170,000 clones, around 72% of them appearing once. The sample taken for sequencing was PBMCs. The receptors were gathered from a man between 45 and 60 years old in good health and CMV-seronegative.

The chain is built from TRBV6-6 and TRBJ2-5, with 9 bases lining up with TRBD1. The J call may be in error: the DNA end matches TRBJ2-7 better. The CDR3 is made up of 13 amino acids. Germline CDR1 is MNHNY and CDR2 is SVGAGI (reference sequence). CDR3: CASRGQGVHEQYF. The CDR3 region has the DNA TGTGCCAGCAGGGGACAGGGAGTCCACGAGCAGTACTTC.

This chain joins TRBV27 and TRBJ2-7; D possibly corresponds to TRBD1 (8 bases). The germline gives CDR1 MNHEY, CDR2 SMNVEV (reference sequence). CDR3 length: 16 residues. Trimming shortened V by 7 bases and J by 3 bases, and 22 bases separated the two germline ends. DNA for the CDR3: TGTGCCAGCAATTTTCGCGGGGGACAGGAAATCTACGAGCAGTACTTC. Protein sequence: CASNFRGGQEIYEQYF.

This CDR3 reads CASRQSDTQYF. The CDR3 nucleotides read TGTGCCAGCAGACAATCCGATACGCAGTATTTT. The rearrangement joins TRBV2 to TRBJ2-3; D unresolved. Looked up from germline, CDR1 is SNHLY and CDR2 is FYNNEI. The V end was cut by 6 bases, the J end by 6 bases, with 7 bases between. The CDR3 contains 11 residues.

The genes are TRBV5-4 and TRBJ2-6; D perhaps matches TRBD2 (6 bases). The germline gives CDR1 SGHNT, CDR2 YYREEE (reference sequence). Trimming took off 5 bases at V and 1 base at J, with 16 bases between the two ends. This CDR3 is 17 amino acids long. The CDR3 region is CASSLGGWNSGANVLTF. The CDR3 DNA reads TGTGCCAGCAGTCTTGGAGGGTGGAATTCTGGGGCCAACGTCCTGACTTTC.

The gene calls are TRBV7-9 and TRBJ1-2; 7 nucleotides line up with TRBD1. Trimming took 5 bases from V and 4 from J; bases not matched to a gene: 13. CDR3 size: 16 residues. The germline V gene has CDR1 SEHNR and CDR2 FQNEAQ (reference sequence). CDR3 sequence: CASSPEGARDIYGYTF. The CDR3 nucleotides read TGTGCCAGCAGCCCTGAGGGGGCGAGGGATATCTATGGCTACACCTTC.